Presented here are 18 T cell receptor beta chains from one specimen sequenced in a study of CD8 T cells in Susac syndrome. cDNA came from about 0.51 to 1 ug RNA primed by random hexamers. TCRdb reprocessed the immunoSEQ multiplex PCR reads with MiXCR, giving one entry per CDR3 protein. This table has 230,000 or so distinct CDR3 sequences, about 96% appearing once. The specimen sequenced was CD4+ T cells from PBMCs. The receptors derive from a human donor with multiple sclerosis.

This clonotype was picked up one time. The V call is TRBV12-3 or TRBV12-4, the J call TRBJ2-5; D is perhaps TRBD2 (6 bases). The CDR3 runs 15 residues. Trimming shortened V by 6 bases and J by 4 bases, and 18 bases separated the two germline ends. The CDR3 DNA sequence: TGTGCCAGCAGCAAAGGGACTGTGGAGGGAGAGACCCAGTACTTC. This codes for CASSKGTVEGETQYF.

The CDR3 DNA is TGTGCCACCAGCAGAGGCCTAGCGGGGGGTGAGACCCAGTACTTC. Protein sequence: CATSRGLAGGETQYF. This chain links TRBV15 with TRBJ2-5; 11 bases are a match to TRBD2. The CDR3 is made up of 15 amino acids. Germline V gives CDR1 LNHNV, CDR2 YYDKDF (reference sequence). V dropped 1 base and J dropped 5; count of bases not matched to a gene: 3.

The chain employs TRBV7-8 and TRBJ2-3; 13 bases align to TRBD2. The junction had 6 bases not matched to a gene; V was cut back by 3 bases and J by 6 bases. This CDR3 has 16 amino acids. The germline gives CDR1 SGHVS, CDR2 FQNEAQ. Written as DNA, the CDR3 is TGTGCCAGCAGCTTCCGGACTAGCGGGGGATCGGATACGCAGTATTTT. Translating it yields CASSFRTSGGSDTQYF.

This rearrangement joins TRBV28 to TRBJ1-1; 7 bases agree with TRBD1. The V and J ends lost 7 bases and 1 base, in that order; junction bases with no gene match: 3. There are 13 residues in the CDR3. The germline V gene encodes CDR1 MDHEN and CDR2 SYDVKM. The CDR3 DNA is TGTGCCAGCACCAACAGGGGGAACACTGAAGCTTTCTTT. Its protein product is CASTNRGNTEAFF.

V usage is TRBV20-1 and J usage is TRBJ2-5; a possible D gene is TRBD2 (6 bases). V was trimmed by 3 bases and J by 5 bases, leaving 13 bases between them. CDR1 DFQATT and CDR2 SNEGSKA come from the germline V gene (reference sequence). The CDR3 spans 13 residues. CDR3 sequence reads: CSASWEETETQYF. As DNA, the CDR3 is TGCAGTGCTAGTTGGGAGGAGACGGAGACCCAGTACTTC.

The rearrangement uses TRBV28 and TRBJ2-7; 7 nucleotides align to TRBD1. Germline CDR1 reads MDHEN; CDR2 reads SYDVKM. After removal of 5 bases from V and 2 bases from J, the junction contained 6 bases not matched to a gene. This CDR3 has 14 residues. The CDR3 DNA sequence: TGTGCCAGCAGTAACAGGGGTCCTACCTACGAGCAGTACTTC. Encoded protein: CASSNRGPTYEQYF.

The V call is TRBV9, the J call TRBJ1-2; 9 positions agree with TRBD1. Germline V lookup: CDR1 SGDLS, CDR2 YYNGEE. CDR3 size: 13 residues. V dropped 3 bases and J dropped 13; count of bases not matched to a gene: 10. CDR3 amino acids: CASSEGGQGIITF. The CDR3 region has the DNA TGTGCCAGCAGCGAGGGGGGACAGGGCATAATCACCTTC.

CDR3 region: CASSLGGSHVDTQYF. DNA for the CDR3: TGCGCCAGCAGCTTGGGAGGGAGCCATGTAGATACGCAGTATTTT. The chain carries TRBV5-1 and TRBJ2-3; D might be TRBD2 (5 bases). CDR1 and CDR2 from the germline V gene are SGHRS and YFSETQ. V gave up 0 bases and J gave up 5 bases, with 13 bases separating them. The CDR3 contains 15 residues. The entire variable domain, with the rest obtained from reference TRBV5-1 and TRBJ2-3, is as follows: KAGVTQTPRYLIKTRGQQVTLSCSPISGHRSVSWYQQTPGQGLQFLFEYFSETQRNKGNFPGRFSGRQFSNSRSEMNVSTLELGDSALYLCASSLGGSHVDTQYFGPGTRLTVL.

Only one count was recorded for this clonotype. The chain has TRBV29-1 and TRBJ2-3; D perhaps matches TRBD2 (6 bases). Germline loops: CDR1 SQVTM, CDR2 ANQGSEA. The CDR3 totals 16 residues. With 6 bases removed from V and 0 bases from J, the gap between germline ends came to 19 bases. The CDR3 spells CSVEPRSGSSTDTQYF. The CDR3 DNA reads TGCAGCGTGGAACCGCGAAGCGGGTCCAGCACAGATACGCAGTATTTT.

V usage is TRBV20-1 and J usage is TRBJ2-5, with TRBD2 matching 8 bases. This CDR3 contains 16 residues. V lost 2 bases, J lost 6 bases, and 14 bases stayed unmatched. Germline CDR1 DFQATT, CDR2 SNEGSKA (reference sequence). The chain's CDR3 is CSARNPGLALGKTQYF. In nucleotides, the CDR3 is TGCAGTGCTAGAAATCCCGGACTAGCCCTGGGAAAGACCCAGTACTTC.

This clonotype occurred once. DNA for the CDR3: TGTGCCTGGAGCCAAGAGGGGGGCACTGAAGCTTTCTTT. Translating gives CAWSQEGGTEAFF. The rearrangement uses TRBV30 and TRBJ1-1; possible D gene TRBD1, 6 bases. This CDR3 is 13 amino acids long. V was shortened by 3 bases and J by 4 bases, with 12 bases between the two germline ends. Germline-derived CDR1 and CDR2 are GTSNPN and SVGIG (reference sequence).

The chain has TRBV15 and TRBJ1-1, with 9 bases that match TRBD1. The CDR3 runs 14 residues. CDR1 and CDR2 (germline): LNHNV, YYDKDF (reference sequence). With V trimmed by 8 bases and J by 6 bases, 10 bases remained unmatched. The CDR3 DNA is TGTGCCACCTTGACAGGGGGAGGTTCGTCTGAAGCTTTCTTT. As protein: CATLTGGGSSEAFF.

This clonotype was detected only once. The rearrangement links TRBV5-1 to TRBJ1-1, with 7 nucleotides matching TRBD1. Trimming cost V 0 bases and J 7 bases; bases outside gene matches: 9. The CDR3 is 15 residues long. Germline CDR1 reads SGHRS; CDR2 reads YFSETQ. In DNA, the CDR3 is TGCGCCAGCAGCTTGGAAGGCAGGGGGGAGAATGAAGCTTTCTTT. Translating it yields CASSLEGRGENEAFF.

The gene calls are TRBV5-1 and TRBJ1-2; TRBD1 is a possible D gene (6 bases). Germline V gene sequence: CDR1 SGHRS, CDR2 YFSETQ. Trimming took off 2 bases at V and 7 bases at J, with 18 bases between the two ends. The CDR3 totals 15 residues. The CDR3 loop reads CASSLITGNSGGYTF. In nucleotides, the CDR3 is TGCGCCAGCAGCTTAATTACAGGGAATAGTGGTGGCTACACCTTC.

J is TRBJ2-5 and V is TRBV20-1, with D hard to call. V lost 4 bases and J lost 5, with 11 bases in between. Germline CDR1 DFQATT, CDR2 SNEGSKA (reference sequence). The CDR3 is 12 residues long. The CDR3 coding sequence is TGCAGTGCTATCCCCGGCTTGGAGACCCAGTACTTC. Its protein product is CSAIPGLETQYF.

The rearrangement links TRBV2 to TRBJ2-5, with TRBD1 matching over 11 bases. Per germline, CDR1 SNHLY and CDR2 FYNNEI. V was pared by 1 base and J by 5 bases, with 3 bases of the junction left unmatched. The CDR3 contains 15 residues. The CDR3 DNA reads TGTGCCAGCAGTGAAGGGACAGGGGGCATCGAGACCCAGTACTTC. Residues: CASSEGTGGIETQYF.

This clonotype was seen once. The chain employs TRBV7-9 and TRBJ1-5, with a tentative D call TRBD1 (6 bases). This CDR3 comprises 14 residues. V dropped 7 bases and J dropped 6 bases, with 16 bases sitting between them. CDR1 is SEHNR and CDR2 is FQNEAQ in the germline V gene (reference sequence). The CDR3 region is CASNRTTGRQPQHF. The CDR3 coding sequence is TGTGCCAGCAACCGGACCACAGGGCGTCAGCCCCAGCATTTT.

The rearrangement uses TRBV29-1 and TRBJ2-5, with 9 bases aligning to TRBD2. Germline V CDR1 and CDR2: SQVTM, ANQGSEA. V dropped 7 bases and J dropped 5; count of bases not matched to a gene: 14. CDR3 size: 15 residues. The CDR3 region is CSAGTWREGEETQYF. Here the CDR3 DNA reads TGCAGCGCTGGGACATGGCGGGAGGGCGAGGAGACCCAGTACTTC.